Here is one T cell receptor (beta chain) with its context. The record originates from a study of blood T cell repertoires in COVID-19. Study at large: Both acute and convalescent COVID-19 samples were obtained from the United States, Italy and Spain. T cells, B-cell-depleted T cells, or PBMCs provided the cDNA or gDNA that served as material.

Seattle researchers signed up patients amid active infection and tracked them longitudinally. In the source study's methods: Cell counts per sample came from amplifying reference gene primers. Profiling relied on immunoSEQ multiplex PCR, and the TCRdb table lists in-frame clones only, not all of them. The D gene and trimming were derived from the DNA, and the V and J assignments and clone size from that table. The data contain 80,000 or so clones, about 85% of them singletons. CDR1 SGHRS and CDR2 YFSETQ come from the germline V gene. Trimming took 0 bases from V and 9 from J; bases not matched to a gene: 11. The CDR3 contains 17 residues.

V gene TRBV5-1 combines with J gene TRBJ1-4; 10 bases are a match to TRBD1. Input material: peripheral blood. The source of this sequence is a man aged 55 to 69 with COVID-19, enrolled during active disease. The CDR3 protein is CASSLVLGTGVWKKLFF. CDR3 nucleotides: TGCGCCAGCAGCTTGGTTTTGGGGACAGGGGTTTGGAAAAAACTGTTTTTT. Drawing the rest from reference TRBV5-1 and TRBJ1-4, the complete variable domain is KAGVTQTPRYLIKTRGQQVTLSCSPISGHRSVSWYQQTPGQGLQFLFEYFSETQRNKGNFPGRFSGRQFSNSRSEMNVSTLELGDSALYLCASSLVLGTGVWKKLFFGSGTQLSVL.